This record covers a single T cell receptor (beta chain). What it binds is unknown. This sample stems from a study of cytomegalovirus exposure and HLA in healthy donors. Overall study results and limits: Among TCR beta chains, those listed as cytomegalovirus-associated numbered more than 150. In a later analysis, a genetic analysis reported fewer productive-TCR N-insertions in an Asian-associated ancestry cluster than the cohort average. The availability of immune exposure information extended only to CMV serostatus.

Trimming took off 2 bases at V and 2 bases at J, with 10 bases between the two ends. The V gene's germline CDR1 is SEHNR and CDR2 FQNEAQ (reference sequence). This CDR3 contains 15 residues. Healthy people donating bone marrow made up the donors. PCR primers comprised 60 Vbeta and 13 Jbeta primers. The assay was immunoSEQ multiplex PCR, and TCRdb's table has in-frame clones only and misses some. This table has more than 150,000 clones, about 84% appearing once. The sequence came from a man aged 45-65 years in good health and CMV-seronegative. Material: PBMCs. The genes are TRBV7-9 and TRBJ1-3, with a possible D match to TRBD1 (5 bases). CDR3 bases: TGTGCCAGCAGCTTAACTTCGGGGGCTGGAAACACCATATATTTT. Protein sequence: CASSLTSGAGNTIYF.